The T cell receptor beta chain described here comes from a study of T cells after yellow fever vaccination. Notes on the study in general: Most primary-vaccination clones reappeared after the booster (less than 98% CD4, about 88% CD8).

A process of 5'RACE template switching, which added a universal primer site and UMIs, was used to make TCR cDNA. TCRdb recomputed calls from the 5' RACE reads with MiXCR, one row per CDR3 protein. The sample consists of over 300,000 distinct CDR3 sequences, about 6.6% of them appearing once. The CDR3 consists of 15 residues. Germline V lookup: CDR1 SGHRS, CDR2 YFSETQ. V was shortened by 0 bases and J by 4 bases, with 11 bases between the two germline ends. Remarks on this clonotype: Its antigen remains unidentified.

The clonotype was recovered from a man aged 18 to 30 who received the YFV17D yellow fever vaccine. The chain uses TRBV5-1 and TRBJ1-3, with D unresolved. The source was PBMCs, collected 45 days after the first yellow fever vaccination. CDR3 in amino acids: CASSLEWGAGNTIYF. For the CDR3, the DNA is TGCGCCAGCAGCTTGGAATGGGGAGCGGGAAACACCATATATTTT.